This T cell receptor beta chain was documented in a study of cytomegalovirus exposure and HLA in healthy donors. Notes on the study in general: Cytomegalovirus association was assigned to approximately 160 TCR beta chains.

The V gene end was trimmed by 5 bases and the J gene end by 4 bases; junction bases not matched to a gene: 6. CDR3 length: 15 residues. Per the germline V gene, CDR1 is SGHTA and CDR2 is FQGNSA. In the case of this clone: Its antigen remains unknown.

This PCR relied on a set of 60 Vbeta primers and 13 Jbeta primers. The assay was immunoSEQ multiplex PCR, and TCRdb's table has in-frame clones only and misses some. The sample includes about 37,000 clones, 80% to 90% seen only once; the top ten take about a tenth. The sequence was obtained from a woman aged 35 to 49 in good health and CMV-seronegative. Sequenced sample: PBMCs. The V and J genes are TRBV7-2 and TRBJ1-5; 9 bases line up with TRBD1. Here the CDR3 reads CASSPQGATNQPQHF. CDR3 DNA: TGTGCCAGCAGCCCACAGGGGGCTACGAATCAGCCCCAGCATTTT.